Described below is a single T cell receptor (beta chain) sequence and its context. MiXCR, applied by TCRdb to the RT-PCR reads, yields one record per CDR3 protein. The table includes 800,000 or so distinct CDR3 sequences, around 20% detected once. The data are from a study of response to subunit inactivated influenza vaccine. The CDR3 consists of 15 residues. Germline V gives CDR1 MNHEY, CDR2 SVGEGT. Trimming cost V 10 bases and J 0 bases, with 16 bases left between them. The sequenced sample was PBMCs from blood, obtained around 5 days after vaccination. The receptor was isolated from a man in his forties or fifties who received an inactivated influenza vaccine. The rearrangement uses TRBV6-2 or TRBV6-3 and TRBJ1-5, with D perhaps matching TRBD1 (5 bases). CDR3 sequence (DNA): TGTGCCAACTACTCAAGGGGTTATAGCAATCAGCCCCAGCATTTT. Protein product: CANYSRGYSNQPQHF.